Listed below are T cell receptor beta chains from one sample, sequenced in a study of Ad26.COV2.S vaccination and SARS-CoV-2 variants. Assay used: immunoSEQ multiplex PCR; TCRdb lists only in-frame clones, some missing. In the table there are over 130,000 clones, 86% of which are singletons. Sequencing was performed on peripheral blood, taken after recovery from COVID-19. The receptor source for this set is a human donor who had recovered from COVID-19. Both conserved end residues are part of each CDR3. Each record gives: CDR3 protein, CDR3 DNA, J gene, CDR3 length, clone size, V gene, D gene. The D gene is left open where the match is weak. Part of the rows lack a size; the others show once, few, many or a class for expanded clones.

CDR3: CASSTVEIKAGAPLEETQYF
DNA: TGCGCCAGCAGCACCGTTGAGATCAAAGCGGGGGCCCCCTTAGAAGAGACCCAGTACTTC
J: TRBJ2-5
length: 20
size: NA
V: TRBV5-1
D: TRBD2

CDR3: CASSVINSGANVLTF
DNA: TGTGCCAGCAGCGTAATTAACTCTGGGGCCAACGTCCTGACTTTC
J: TRBJ2-6
length: 15
size: NA
V: TRBV9
D: NA

CDR3: CASSYQGGTEAFF
DNA: TGTGCCAGCAGCTACCAGGGTGGCACTGAAGCTTTCTTT
J: TRBJ1-1
length: 13
size: NA
V: TRBV7-2
D: NA

CDR3: CATRLQKNTEAFF
DNA: TGTGCCACCAGACTGCAAAAGAACACTGAAGCTTTCTTT
J: TRBJ1-1
length: 13
size: NA
V: TRBV15
D: NA

CDR3: CASSLGLSYNEQFF
DNA: TGTGCCAGCAGCTTAGGGCTTTCCTACAATGAGCAGTTCTTC
J: TRBJ2-1
length: 14
size: NA
V: TRBV7-9
D: NA

CDR3: CASSPLPASGTDTQYF
DNA: TGTGCCAGCTCACCACTTCCCGCTAGCGGCACAGATACGCAGTATTTT
J: TRBJ2-3
length: 16
size: NA
V: TRBV18
D: NA

CDR3: CASRGQGAGDTEAFF
DNA: TGTGCCAGCAGGGGACAGGGGGCTGGTGACACTGAAGCTTTCTTT
J: TRBJ1-1
length: 15
size: NA
V: TRBV6-5
D: TRBD1

CDR3: CSVAQRTDTQYF
DNA: TGCAGCGTGGCACAGCGAACAGATACGCAGTATTTT
J: TRBJ2-3
length: 12
size: NA
V: TRBV29-1
D: NA

CDR3: CASRPGQGRDEAFF
DNA: TGTGCCAGCAGGCCGGGACAGGGAAGGGATGAAGCTTTCTTT
J: TRBJ1-1
length: 14
size: NA
V: TRBV6-5
D: TRBD1

CDR3: CSVEGGQGARGSYEQYF
DNA: TGCAGCGTTGAGGGTGGACAGGGGGCAAGAGGCTCCTACGAGCAGTACTTC
J: TRBJ2-7
length: 17
size: once
V: TRBV29-1
D: TRBD1

CDR3: CSGTLSAPTEQFF
DNA: TGCAGCGGTACGTTGTCAGCACCGACTGAGCAGTTCTTC
J: TRBJ2-1
length: 13
size: once
V: TRBV29-1
D: NA

CDR3: CASSYWSSGGAGGRAGELFF
DNA: TGTGCCAGCAGCTACTGGTCTAGCGGGGGGGCCGGTGGTAGGGCCGGGGAGCTGTTTTTT
J: TRBJ2-2
length: 20
size: NA
V: TRBV6-6
D: TRBD2

CDR3: CATSRGQRALGGYTF
DNA: TGTGCCACCAGCAGAGGACAGAGGGCCCTGGGTGGCTACACCTTC
J: TRBJ1-2
length: 15
size: NA
V: TRBV15
D: NA

CDR3: CASSHPPTAGDYEQYF
DNA: TGTGCCAGCAGTCATCCCCCCACAGCGGGGGACTACGAGCAGTACTTC
J: TRBJ2-7
length: 16
size: few
V: TRBV27
D: TRBD2

CDR3: CASSNSTRQEQYF
DNA: TGTGCCAGCAGTAACTCGACTAGACAGGAGCAGTACTTC
J: TRBJ2-7
length: 13
size: NA
V: TRBV27
D: NA

CDR3: CASSFHPRWEQYF
DNA: TGTGCCAGCAGTTTTCACCCGAGGTGGGAGCAGTACTTC
J: TRBJ2-7
length: 13
size: NA
V: TRBV28
D: NA

CDR3: CASSEFQETDTQYF
DNA: TGTGCCAGCAGTGAATTTCAGGAGACAGATACGCAGTATTTT
J: TRBJ2-3
length: 14
size: NA
V: TRBV25-1
D: NA

CDR3: CASSALNREAQPQHF
DNA: TGTGCCAGTAGTGCCCTGAACAGGGAGGCTCAGCCCCAGCATTTT
J: TRBJ1-5
length: 15
size: few
V: TRBV19
D: NA

CDR3: CASSVDRVYGIGVGELFF
DNA: TGTGCCAGCAGTGTAGACAGGGTATACGGAATCGGAGTCGGGGAGCTGTTTTTT
J: TRBJ2-2
length: 18
size: NA
V: TRBV2
D: TRBD1

CDR3: CASSLGGGSANEKLFF
DNA: TGTGCCAGCAGCTTGGGGGGGGGCTCGGCTAATGAAAAACTGTTTTTT
J: TRBJ1-4
length: 16
size: NA
V: TRBV5-4
D: NA

CDR3: CASSSPSGGAADTQYF
DNA: TGTGCCAGCAGCTCCCCTAGCGGGGGGGCCGCGGATACGCAGTATTTT
J: TRBJ2-3
length: 16
size: NA
V: TRBV13
D: TRBD2

CDR3: CARSSQETHSGNTIYF
DNA: TGTGCCAGAAGCTCCCAAGAGACCCACTCTGGAAACACCATATATTTT
J: TRBJ1-3
length: 16
size: NA
V: TRBV7-5
D: NA

CDR3: CASSKGTGKGNTIYF
DNA: TGTGCCAGCAGCAAGGGGACAGGGAAGGGAAACACCATATATTTT
J: TRBJ1-3
length: 15
size: NA
V: TRBV5-4
D: TRBD1

CDR3: CASSTQGGNAPSYEQYF
DNA: TGTGCCAGCAGCACCCAGGGGGGCAACGCACCCTCCTACGAGCAGTACTTC
J: TRBJ2-7
length: 17
size: few
V: TRBV5-5
D: NA

CDR3: CASSRDTYEQYF
DNA: TGTGCCAGCAGTCGGGACACCTACGAGCAGTACTTC
J: TRBJ2-7
length: 12
size: few
V: TRBV2
D: NA

CDR3: CAAGGASNTEAFF
DNA: TGTGCCGCGGGGGGGGCTTCGAACACTGAAGCTTTCTTT
J: TRBJ1-1
length: 13
size: NA
V: TRBV3-1/TRBV3-2
D: NA

CDR3: CASSSGLAGYEQYF
DNA: TGTGCCAGCAGCTCCGGACTAGCGGGCTACGAGCAGTACTTC
J: TRBJ2-7
length: 14
size: NA
V: TRBV7-2
D: TRBD2

CDR3: CASSLGSTTSTDTQYF
DNA: TGCGCCAGCAGCTTGGGTAGTACGACTAGCACAGATACGCAGTATTTT
J: TRBJ2-3
length: 16
size: NA
V: TRBV5-1
D: NA

CDR3: CASSSRIRTNTEAFF
DNA: TGTGCCAGCAGCTCCCGTATCAGAACGAACACTGAAGCTTTCTTT
J: TRBJ1-1
length: 15
size: once
V: TRBV7-2
D: NA

CDR3: CASSHHSLLAGAQETQYF
DNA: TGTGCCAGCAGTCATCACTCCCTCTTAGCGGGGGCCCAAGAGACCCAGTACTTC
J: TRBJ2-5
length: 18
size: NA
V: TRBV6-6
D: TRBD2

CDR3: CASSRGQGDEQYF
DNA: TGCGCCAGCAGCCGGGGACAGGGGGACGAGCAGTACTTC
J: TRBJ2-7
length: 13
size: few
V: TRBV4-1
D: TRBD1

CDR3: CASSQPRTAHYEQYF
DNA: TGTGCCAGCAGTCAACCCCGGACGGCTCACTACGAGCAGTACTTC
J: TRBJ2-7
length: 15
size: NA
V: TRBV14
D: NA

CDR3: CASSQDFLGTNTEAFF
DNA: TGCGCCAGCAGCCAAGATTTTCTTGGAACCAACACTGAAGCTTTCTTT
J: TRBJ1-1
length: 16
size: once
V: TRBV4-1
D: NA

CDR3: CASSNRGTRGEQFF
DNA: TGTGCCAGCAGCAACCGCGGGACCCGGGGTGAGCAGTTCTTC
J: TRBJ2-1
length: 14
size: NA
V: TRBV21-1
D: NA

CDR3: CASRTGEANTEAFF
DNA: TGTGCCAGCAGGACAGGGGAAGCGAACACTGAAGCTTTCTTT
J: TRBJ1-1
length: 14
size: few
V: TRBV9
D: TRBD1

CDR3: CASSQDPGGPYEQYF
DNA: TGCGCCAGCAGCCAAGATCCGGGGGGCCCCTACGAGCAGTACTTC
J: TRBJ2-7
length: 15
size: NA
V: TRBV4-3
D: NA

CDR3: CASSSVYLRGGTDTQYF
DNA: TGTGCCAGCAGCTCCGTCTACCTTAGGGGTGGCACAGATACGCAGTATTTT
J: TRBJ2-3
length: 17
size: NA
V: TRBV7-6
D: NA

CDR3: CASASGQSYNEQFF
DNA: TGTGCCAGCGCTTCGGGACAGTCCTACAATGAGCAGTTCTTC
J: TRBJ2-1
length: 14
size: NA
V: TRBV6-5
D: TRBD1

CDR3: CASALGEATNEKLFF
DNA: TGTGCCAGCGCCCTCGGAGAAGCAACTAATGAAAAACTGTTTTTT
J: TRBJ1-4
length: 15
size: NA
V: TRBV11-2
D: NA

CDR3: CASSLGGLGNQPQHF
DNA: TGTGCCAGCAGCTTAGGGGGGTTGGGCAATCAGCCCCAGCATTTT
J: TRBJ1-5
length: 15
size: NA
V: TRBV7-6
D: NA

CDR3: CASSVRDRPSGANVLTF
DNA: TGTGCCAGTAGTGTCCGGGACAGGCCTTCCGGGGCCAACGTCCTGACTTTC
J: TRBJ2-6
length: 17
size: NA
V: TRBV19
D: TRBD1

CDR3: CASSLELRVSSYNEQFF
DNA: TGTGCCAGCAGCTTGGAGTTAAGGGTAAGCTCCTACAATGAGCAGTTCTTC
J: TRBJ2-1
length: 17
size: NA
V: TRBV5-5
D: NA

CDR3: CASSNQGVPTSSTDTQYF
DNA: TGTGCCAGTAGTAATCAGGGGGTACCGACTTCTAGCACAGATACGCAGTATTTT
J: TRBJ2-3
length: 18
size: NA
V: TRBV19
D: TRBD1

CDR3: CASSPGRNHYEQYF
DNA: TGTGCCAGCAGCCCCGGACGGAACCACTACGAGCAGTACTTC
J: TRBJ2-7
length: 14
size: NA
V: TRBV7-2
D: NA

CDR3: CASSPGGGIDSPLHF
DNA: TGTGCCAGCAGCCCCGGGGGAGGAATTGATTCACCCCTCCACTTT
J: TRBJ1-6
length: 15
size: NA
V: TRBV5-4
D: NA

CDR3: CASSTYSLYQPQHF
DNA: TGTGCCAGTAGTACATACTCCCTCTACCAGCCCCAGCATTTT
J: TRBJ1-5
length: 14
size: NA
V: TRBV19
D: NA

CDR3: CASSIGQGVPGNQPQHF
DNA: TGTGCCAGTAGTATAGGACAGGGGGTTCCCGGCAATCAGCCCCAGCATTTT
J: TRBJ1-5
length: 17
size: few
V: TRBV19
D: TRBD1

CDR3: CASREPGGSTEAFF
DNA: TGTGCCAGCAGGGAACCTGGGGGATCAACTGAAGCTTTCTTT
J: TRBJ1-1
length: 14
size: NA
V: TRBV6-6
D: NA

CDR3: CAWSPRPGTPKQPQHF
DNA: TGTGCCTGGTCTCCTCGCCCCGGGACTCCGAAGCAGCCCCAGCATTTT
J: TRBJ1-5
length: 16
size: once
V: TRBV30
D: NA

CDR3: CASSFGGIRSNQPQHF
DNA: TGTGCCAGCAGTTTCGGGGGGATTCGGAGCAATCAGCCCCAGCATTTT
J: TRBJ1-5
length: 16
size: NA
V: TRBV28
D: NA

CDR3: CASSVFANLRTGGHTGELFF
DNA: TGTGCCAGCAGTGTTTTCGCCAATCTCCGGACAGGGGGGCACACCGGGGAGCTGTTTTTT
J: TRBJ2-2
length: 20
size: NA
V: TRBV6-2/TRBV6-3
D: TRBD1

CDR3: CASSSSGVGEAFF
DNA: TGTGCCAGCAGCTCCTCAGGGGTCGGTGAAGCTTTCTTT
J: TRBJ1-1
length: 13
size: NA
V: TRBV7-2
D: NA

CDR3: CASRRMESNQPQHF
DNA: TGTGCCAGCAGACGAATGGAGAGCAATCAGCCCCAGCATTTT
J: TRBJ1-5
length: 14
size: NA
V: TRBV6-5
D: NA

CDR3: CASSGTGSLGREAFF
DNA: TGTGCCAGCTCCGGGACAGGGTCCTTGGGGAGGGAAGCTTTCTTT
J: TRBJ1-1
length: 15
size: NA
V: TRBV25-1
D: TRBD1

CDR3: CASSSPGTAYGYTF
DNA: TGTGCCAGCAGTTCCCCCGGGACAGCGTATGGCTACACCTTC
J: TRBJ1-2
length: 14
size: NA
V: TRBV28
D: TRBD1